This T cell receptor (beta chain) was profiled in a study of low-dose radiotherapy and immunotherapy resistance in tumors. Covering alpha and beta chains, TRAV- and TRBV-specific primers were used for the first-strand cDNA. A constant-region primer paired with the V-primer adapter amplified TCRs over about 18 PCR cycles. One entry per CDR3 protein, called by TCRdb with MiXCR from the reads. The table shows 55,000 to 65,000 distinct CDR3 sequences, with around 27% occurring only once. Per the germline V gene, CDR1 is MNHNS and CDR2 is SASEGT. Trimming pared 5 bases from V and 2 bases from J, leaving 10 bases between. The CDR3 consists of 13 residues. Stated time point: before trial treatment.

This sequence joins TRBV6-1 and TRBJ2-7; maybe TRBD2 (6 bases). The TCR originated in a male donor with rectosigmoid adenocarcinoma. Sequencing used PBMCs, obtained before treatment. The CDR3 DNA follows: TGTGCCAGCAGTATTAGCGGCACCTACGAGCAGTACTTC. Translating gives CASSISGTYEQYF.